These T cell receptor beta chains were read from a single sample in a study of PD-1 blockade in classical Hodgkin lymphoma. Some clones are missing from TCRdb's copy, which holds only in-frame ones; the method was immunoSEQ multiplex PCR. The sample has nearly 50,000 clones, around 76% seen once. Sequencing was performed on peripheral blood mononuclear cells (PBMCs), taken before the fourth cycle of nivolumab. The origin of the receptors is a human donor with classical Hodgkin lymphoma. The CDR3 runs from the conserved cysteine through the conserved F or W. A D gene is named only where the DNA matches it firmly. A clone size is listed for some rows: how often the clone was seen (once, few, many), or a class if it is expanded.

J gene	V gene	D gene	clone size	CDR3 DNA	CDR3 protein
TRBJ2-1	TRBV11-3	TRBD2	-	TGTGCCAGCAGCTTGGGACTAGCGGGAAGCTCCTACAATGAGCAGTTCTTC	CASSLGLAGSSYNEQFF
TRBJ2-1	TRBV5-1	-	-	TGCGCCAGCAGCTTGGGACTCCAGACATACAATGAGCAGTTCTTC	CASSLGLQTYNEQFF
TRBJ1-5	TRBV19	-	once	TGTGCCAGTAGTATGGGGGTTTCTCAGCCCCAGCATTTT	CASSMGVSQPQHF
TRBJ1-1	TRBV5-5	-	once	TGTGCCAGCAGCTTTCCCACAGTGAACACTGAAGCTTTCTTT	CASSFPTVNTEAFF
TRBJ2-4	TRBV7-2	-	-	TGTGCCAGCAGCCCCCAGGGGCACATTCAGTACTTC	CASSPQGHIQYF
TRBJ1-2	TRBV28	-	-	TGTGCCAGCAGTTTAATTGTACAGTACTATGGCTACACCTTC	CASSLIVQYYGYTF
TRBJ2-7	TRBV27	TRBD1	-	TGTGCCAGCAGTCCTCGGACAGGGGGCTACGAGCAGTACTTC	CASSPRTGGYEQYF
TRBJ2-1	TRBV2	-	-	TGTGCCAGCCTTCTAGTGGGTGAGCAGTTCTTC	CASLLVGEQFF
TRBJ2-3	TRBV29-1	TRBD2	few	TGCAGCGCTAAACCACTAGCGGGAATGACGGATACGCAGTATTTT	CSAKPLAGMTDTQYF
TRBJ2-3	TRBV7-2	-	once	TGTGCCAGCAGCTTAGAGAGAGATACGCAGTATTTT	CASSLERDTQYF
TRBJ2-7	TRBV5-1	-	-	TGCGCCAGCAGCTTGTTGGGGCTTACTGCCACCTACGAGCAGTACTTC	CASSLLGLTATYEQYF
TRBJ2-1	TRBV19	-	few	TGTGCCAGTAGTATAATAGGGTCCGATGAGCAGTTCTTC	CASSIIGSDEQFF
TRBJ1-3	TRBV25-1	-	once	TGTGCCAGCAGTGAATTATGGGATAGTGGAAACACCATATATTTT	CASSELWDSGNTIYF
TRBJ2-2	TRBV5-1	-	-	TGCGCCAGCAGCTTCGGCAGCACGGAGGACGGGGAGCTGTTTTTT	CASSFGSTEDGELFF
TRBJ2-5	TRBV7-9	-	-	TGTGCCAGCAGCTTAATCCAAGAGACCCAGTACTTC	CASSLIQETQYF
TRBJ1-5	TRBV19	-	-	TGTGCCAGTAGTATCCCGGGTCAGCATAATCAGCCCCAGCATTTT	CASSIPGQHNQPQHF
TRBJ2-2	TRBV18	TRBD1	once	TGTGCCACCACAACCCTTGGACAGGCGAACACCGGGGAGCTGTTTTTT	CATTTLGQANTGELFF
TRBJ1-2	TRBV4-1	-	-	TGCGCCAGCAGCCAAGCGGCGGCTAACTATGGCTACACCTTC	CASSQAAANYGYTF
TRBJ2-7	TRBV27	-	-	TGTGCCAGCAGTTTAGGCCCGAGGAGCTCCTACGAGCAGTACTTC	CASSLGPRSSYEQYF
TRBJ2-3	TRBV7-3	-	-	TGTGCCAGCAGCTTAACAGGTAGCGGACTAAGCACAGATACGCAGTATTTT	CASSLTGSGLSTDTQYF
TRBJ1-2	TRBV15	-	few	TGTGCCACCAGCAGAGTTGACGGGACGGTCTATGGCTACACCTTC	CATSRVDGTVYGYTF
TRBJ2-1	TRBV4-3	-	many	TGCGCCAGCAGCCAAGGCTTTACAGCTAGCTCCTACAATGAGCAGTTCTTC	CASSQGFTASSYNEQFF
TRBJ2-2	TRBV13	-	-	TGTGCCAGCAGCTTAGACTCGGAGTCCGGGGAGCTGTTTTTT	CASSLDSESGELFF
TRBJ1-3	TRBV28	TRBD1	-	TGTGCCAGCAGCAGAACAGGGGTAGACACCATATATTTT	CASSRTGVDTIYF
TRBJ2-5	TRBV7-2	-	-	TGTGCCAGCACCCCACAGGGTAACTGGGAGACCCAGTACTTC	CASTPQGNWETQYF